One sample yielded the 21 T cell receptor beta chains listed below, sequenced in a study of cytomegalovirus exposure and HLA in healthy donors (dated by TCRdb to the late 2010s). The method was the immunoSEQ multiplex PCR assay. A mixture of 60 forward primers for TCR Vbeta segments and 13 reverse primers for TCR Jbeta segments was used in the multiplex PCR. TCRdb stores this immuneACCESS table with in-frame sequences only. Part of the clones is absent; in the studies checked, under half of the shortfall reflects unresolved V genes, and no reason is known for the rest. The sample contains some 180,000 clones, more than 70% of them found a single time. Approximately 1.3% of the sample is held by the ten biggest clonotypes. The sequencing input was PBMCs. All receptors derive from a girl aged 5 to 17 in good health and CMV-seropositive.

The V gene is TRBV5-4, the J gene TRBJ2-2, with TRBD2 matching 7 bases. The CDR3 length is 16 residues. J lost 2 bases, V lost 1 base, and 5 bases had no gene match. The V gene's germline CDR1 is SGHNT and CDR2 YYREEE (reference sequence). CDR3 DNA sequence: TGTGCCAGCAGCTTGTGGGGGGAGGGAAACACCGGGGAGCTGTTTTTT. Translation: CASSLWGEGNTGELFF.

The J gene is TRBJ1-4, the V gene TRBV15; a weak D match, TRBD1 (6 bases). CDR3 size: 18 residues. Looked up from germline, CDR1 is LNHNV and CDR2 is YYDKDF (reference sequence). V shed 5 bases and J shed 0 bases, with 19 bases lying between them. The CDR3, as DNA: TGTGCCACCAGCGGTGGACAGTTAAGCCCAACAACTAATGAAAAACTGTTTTTT. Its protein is CATSGGQLSPTTNEKLFF.

The CDR3 DNA reads TGCGCCAGCAGCTTGGGATCGGGGGGCACTGAAGCTTTCTTT. This encodes CASSLGSGGTEAFF. This chain links TRBV5-1 with TRBJ1-1; D perhaps matches TRBD1 (5 bases). Trimming cost V 0 bases and J 4 bases, with 10 bases left between them. From germline, CDR1 is SGHRS and CDR2 YFSETQ. This CDR3 spans 14 amino acids. The whole variable domain, filled in from reference TRBV5-1 and TRBJ1-1, reads KAGVTQTPRYLIKTRGQQVTLSCSPISGHRSVSWYQQTPGQGLQFLFEYFSETQRNKGNFPGRFSGRQFSNSRSEMNVSTLELGDSALYLCASSLGSGGTEAFFGQGTRLTVV.

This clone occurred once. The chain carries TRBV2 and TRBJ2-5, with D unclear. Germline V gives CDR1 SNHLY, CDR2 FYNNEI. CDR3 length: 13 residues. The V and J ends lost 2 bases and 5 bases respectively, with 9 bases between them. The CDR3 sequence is CASSETKWETQYF. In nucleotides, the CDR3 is TGTGCCAGCAGTGAAACAAAGTGGGAGACCCAGTACTTC.

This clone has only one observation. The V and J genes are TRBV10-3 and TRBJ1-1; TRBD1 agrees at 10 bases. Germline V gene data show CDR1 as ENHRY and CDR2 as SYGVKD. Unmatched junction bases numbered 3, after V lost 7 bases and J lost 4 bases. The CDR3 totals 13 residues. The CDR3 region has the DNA TGTGCCATCATGGGACAGGGGCCCACTGAAGCTTTCTTT. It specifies CAIMGQGPTEAFF.

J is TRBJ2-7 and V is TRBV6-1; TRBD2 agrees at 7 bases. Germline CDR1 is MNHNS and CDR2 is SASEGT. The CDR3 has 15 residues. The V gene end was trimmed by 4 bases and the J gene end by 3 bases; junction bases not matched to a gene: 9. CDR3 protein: CASSVTSRSLYEQYF. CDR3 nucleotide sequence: TGTGCCAGCAGTGTGACTAGCAGAAGTCTCTACGAGCAGTACTTC.

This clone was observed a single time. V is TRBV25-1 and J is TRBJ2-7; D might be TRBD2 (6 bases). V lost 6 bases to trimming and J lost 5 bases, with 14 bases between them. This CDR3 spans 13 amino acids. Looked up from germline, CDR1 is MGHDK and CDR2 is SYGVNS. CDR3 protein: CASRGGYTHEQYF. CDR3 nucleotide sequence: TGTGCCAGCAGGGGGGGTTACACCCACGAGCAGTACTTC.

CDR3 coding DNA: TGTGCCATCAGTGAGTCTAGCGTGCCCAAAAACATTCAGTACTTC. This codes for CAISESSVPKNIQYF. The chain combines TRBV10-3 with TRBJ2-4; D is perhaps TRBD2 (5 bases). This CDR3 is 15 amino acids long. Trimming shortened V by 0 bases and J by 2 bases, and 8 bases separated the two germline ends. Germline assignment: CDR1 ENHRY and CDR2 SYGVKD.

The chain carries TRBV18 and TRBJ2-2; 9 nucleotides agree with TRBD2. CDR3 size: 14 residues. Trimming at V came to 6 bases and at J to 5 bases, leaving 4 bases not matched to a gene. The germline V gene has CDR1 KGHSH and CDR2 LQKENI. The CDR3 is CASSPLAGTGELFF. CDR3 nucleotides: TGTGCCAGCTCTCCCCTAGCGGGGACCGGGGAGCTGTTTTTT.

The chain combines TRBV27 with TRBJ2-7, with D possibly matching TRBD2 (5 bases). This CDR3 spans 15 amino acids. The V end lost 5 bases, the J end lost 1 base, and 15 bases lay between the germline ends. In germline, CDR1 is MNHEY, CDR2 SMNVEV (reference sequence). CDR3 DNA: TGTGCCAGCAGTCTCACGGGAATCCTATCCTACGAGCAGTACTTC. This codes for CASSLTGILSYEQYF.

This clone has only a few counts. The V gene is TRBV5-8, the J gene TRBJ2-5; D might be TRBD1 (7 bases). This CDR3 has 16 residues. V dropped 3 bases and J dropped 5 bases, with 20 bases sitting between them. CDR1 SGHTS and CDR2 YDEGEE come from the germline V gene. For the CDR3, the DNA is TGTGCCAGCAGCTATCCCACCCCCAGGGGGAGGGAGACCCAGTACTTC. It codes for CASSYPTPRGRETQYF.

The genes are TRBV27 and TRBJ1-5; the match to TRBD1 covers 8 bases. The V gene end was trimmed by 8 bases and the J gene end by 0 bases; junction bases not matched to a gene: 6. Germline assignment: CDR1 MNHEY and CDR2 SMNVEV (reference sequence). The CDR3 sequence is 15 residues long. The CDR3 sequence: CASQLTGDSNQPQHF. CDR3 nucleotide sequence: TGTGCCAGCCAGCTGACAGGGGATAGCAATCAGCCCCAGCATTTT.

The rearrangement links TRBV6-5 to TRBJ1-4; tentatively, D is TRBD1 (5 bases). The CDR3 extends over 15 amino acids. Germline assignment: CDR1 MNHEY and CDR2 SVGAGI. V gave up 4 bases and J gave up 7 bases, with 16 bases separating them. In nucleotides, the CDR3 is TGTGCCAGCAGTTTCATTCAGGGCGGTCTTGAAAAACTGTTTTTT. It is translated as CASSFIQGGLEKLFF.

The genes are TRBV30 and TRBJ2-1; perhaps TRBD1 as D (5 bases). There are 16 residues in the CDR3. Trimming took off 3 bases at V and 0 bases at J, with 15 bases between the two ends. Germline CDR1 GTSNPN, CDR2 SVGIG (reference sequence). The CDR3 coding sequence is TGTGCCTGGAGCGAGAGACAGACTCCCTCCTACAATGAGCAGTTCTTC. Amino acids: CAWSERQTPSYNEQFF.

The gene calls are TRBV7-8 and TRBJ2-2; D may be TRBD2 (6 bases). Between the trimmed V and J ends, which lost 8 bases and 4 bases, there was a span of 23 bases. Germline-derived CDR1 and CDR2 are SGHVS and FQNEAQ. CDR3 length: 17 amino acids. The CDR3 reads CASSLAFAGLVTGELFF. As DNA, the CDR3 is TGTGCCAGCTCTCTTGCCTTTGCGGGGTTGGTCACCGGGGAGCTGTTTTTT.

The CDR3 protein is CSVEKDRLAGITLNEQFF. DNA of the CDR3: TGCAGCGTTGAGAAGGACAGACTAGCGGGAATAACGTTGAATGAGCAGTTCTTC. The chain joins TRBV29-1 to TRBJ2-1, with 11 bases that match TRBD2. The CDR3 loop spans 18 amino acids. From germline, CDR1 is SQVTM and CDR2 ANQGSEA. With V trimmed by 3 bases and J by 7 bases, 17 bases remained unmatched.

The CDR3 DNA is TGCGCCAGCAGCAACCCGGGGGATACGCAGTATTTT. Its translation is CASSNPGDTQYF. The gene calls are TRBV10-1 and TRBJ2-3, with D possibly TRBD2 on 5 matching bases. The CDR3 totals 12 residues. Deletions cut 6 bases from V and 6 bases from J, with 10 bases between. CDR1 and CDR2 (germline): WNHNN, SYGVQD (reference sequence).

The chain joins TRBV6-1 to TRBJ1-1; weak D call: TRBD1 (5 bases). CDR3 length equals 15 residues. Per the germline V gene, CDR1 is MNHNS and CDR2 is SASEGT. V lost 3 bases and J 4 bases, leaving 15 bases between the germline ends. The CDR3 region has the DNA TGTGCCAGCAGTGATTTGACAGCGCTCATCACTGAAGCTTTCTTT. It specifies CASSDLTALITEAFF.

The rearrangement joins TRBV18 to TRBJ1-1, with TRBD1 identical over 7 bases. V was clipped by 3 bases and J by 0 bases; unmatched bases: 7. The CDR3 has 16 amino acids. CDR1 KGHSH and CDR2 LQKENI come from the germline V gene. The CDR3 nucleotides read TGTGCCAGCTCACCTGACAGGGTCGGCATGAACACTGAAGCTTTCTTT. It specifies CASSPDRVGMNTEAFF.

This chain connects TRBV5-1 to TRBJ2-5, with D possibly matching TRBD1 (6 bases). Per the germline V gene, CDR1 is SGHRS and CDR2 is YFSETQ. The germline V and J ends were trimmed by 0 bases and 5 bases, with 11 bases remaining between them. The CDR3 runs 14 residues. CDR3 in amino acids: CASSLDRVWETQYF. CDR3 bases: TGCGCCAGCAGCTTGGACAGGGTATGGGAGACCCAGTACTTC.

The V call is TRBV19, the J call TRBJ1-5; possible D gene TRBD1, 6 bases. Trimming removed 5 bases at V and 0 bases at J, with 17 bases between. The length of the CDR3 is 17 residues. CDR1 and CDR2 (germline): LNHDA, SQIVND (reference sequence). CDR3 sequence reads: CASSVSGTLYSNQPQHF. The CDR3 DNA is TGTGCCAGTAGTGTTTCCGGGACACTTTATAGCAATCAGCCCCAGCATTTT.